The clone carrying this T cell receptor (beta chain) has at least ten counts. This record comes from a study of Graves' ophthalmopathy and Graves' hyperthyroidism. Amplification targeted the TCR beta CDR3 regions, with RNA transcripts as the source material. RT-PCR with HTBI primers came first, then second-round multiplex PCR. MiXCR was run by TCRdb on the multiplex PCR reads, yielding one entry per CDR3 protein. The sample has 500,000 to 700,000 distinct CDR3 sequences; approximately 22% are singletons. Stable hyperthyroidism meant no ophthalmopathy within 18 months of follow-up. CDR3 length equals 16 residues. Germline-derived CDR1 and CDR2 are SGHAT and FQDESV (reference sequence). Trimming shortened V by 4 bases and J by 1 base, and 16 bases separated the two germline ends.

The clonotype was recovered from a woman younger than 35 with stable Graves' hyperthyroidism. Some clones in this sample may be carry-over from other donors' samples. The sample was peripheral blood. The V call is TRBV11-1, the J call TRBJ1-1; TRBD1 might be the D (6 bases). The CDR3, as DNA: TGTGCCAGCAGCTATCGACAGGTTACCCCGAACACTGAAGCTTTCTTT. Its protein is CASSYRQVTPNTEAFF.